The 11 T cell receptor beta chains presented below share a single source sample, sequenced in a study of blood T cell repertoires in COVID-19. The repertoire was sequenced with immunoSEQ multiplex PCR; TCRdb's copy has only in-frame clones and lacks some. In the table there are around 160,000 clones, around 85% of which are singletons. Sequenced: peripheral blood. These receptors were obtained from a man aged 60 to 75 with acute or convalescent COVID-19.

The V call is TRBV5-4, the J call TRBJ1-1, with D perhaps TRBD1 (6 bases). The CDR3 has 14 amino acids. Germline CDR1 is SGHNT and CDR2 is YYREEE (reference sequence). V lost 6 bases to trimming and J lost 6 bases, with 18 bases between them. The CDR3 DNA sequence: TGTGCCAGCACCCGAGGGGACAATATAGCTGAAGCTTTCTTT. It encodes CASTRGDNIAEAFF.

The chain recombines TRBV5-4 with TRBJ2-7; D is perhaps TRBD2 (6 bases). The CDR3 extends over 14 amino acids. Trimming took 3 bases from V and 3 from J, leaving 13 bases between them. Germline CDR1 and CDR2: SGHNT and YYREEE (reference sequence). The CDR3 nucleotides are TGTGCCAGCAGCTCCGGGGGAACGCTCTACGAGCAGTACTTC. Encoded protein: CASSSGGTLYEQYF.

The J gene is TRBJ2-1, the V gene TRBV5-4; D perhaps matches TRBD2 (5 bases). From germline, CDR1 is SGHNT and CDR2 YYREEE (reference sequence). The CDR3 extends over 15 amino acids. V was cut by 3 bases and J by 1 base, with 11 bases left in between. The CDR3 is CASSSNGGSYNEQFF. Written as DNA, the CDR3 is TGTGCCAGCAGCTCGAATGGAGGTTCCTACAATGAGCAGTTCTTC.

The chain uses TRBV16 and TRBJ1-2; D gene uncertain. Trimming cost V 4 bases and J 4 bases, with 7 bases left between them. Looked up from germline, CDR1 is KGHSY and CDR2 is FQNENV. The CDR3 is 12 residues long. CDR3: CASSRDSYGYTF. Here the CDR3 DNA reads TGTGCCAGCAGCCGAGATTCCTATGGCTACACCTTC.

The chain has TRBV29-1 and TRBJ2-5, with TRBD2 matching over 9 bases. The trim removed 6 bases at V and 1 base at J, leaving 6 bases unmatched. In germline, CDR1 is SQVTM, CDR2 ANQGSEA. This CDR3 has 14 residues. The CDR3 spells CSVTLAGSQETQYF. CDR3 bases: TGCAGCGTGACTCTAGCGGGGTCCCAAGAGACCCAGTACTTC.

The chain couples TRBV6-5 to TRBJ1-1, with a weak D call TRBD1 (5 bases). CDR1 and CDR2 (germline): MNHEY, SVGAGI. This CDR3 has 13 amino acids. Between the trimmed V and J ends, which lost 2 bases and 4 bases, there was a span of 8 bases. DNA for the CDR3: TGTGCCAGCAGTTACCAGACAGTCACTGAAGCTTTCTTT. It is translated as CASSYQTVTEAFF.

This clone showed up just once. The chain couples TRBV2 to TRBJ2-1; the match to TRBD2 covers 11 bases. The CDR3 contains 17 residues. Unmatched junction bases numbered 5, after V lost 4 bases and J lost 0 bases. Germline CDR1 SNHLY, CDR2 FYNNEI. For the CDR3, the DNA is TGTGCCAGCAGTGGGACTAGCGGGCACAGCTCCTACAATGAGCAGTTCTTC. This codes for CASSGTSGHSSYNEQFF.

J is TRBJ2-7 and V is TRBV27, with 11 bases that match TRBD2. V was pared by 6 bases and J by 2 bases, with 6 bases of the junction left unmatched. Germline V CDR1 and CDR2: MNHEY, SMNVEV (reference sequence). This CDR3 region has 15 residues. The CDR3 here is CASRMGTSGTYEQYF. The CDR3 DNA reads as TGTGCCAGCAGAATGGGGACTAGCGGAACCTACGAGCAGTACTTC.

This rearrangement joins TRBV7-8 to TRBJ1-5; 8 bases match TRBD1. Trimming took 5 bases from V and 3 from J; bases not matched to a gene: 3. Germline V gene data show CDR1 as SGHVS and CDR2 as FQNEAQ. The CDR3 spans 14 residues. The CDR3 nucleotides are TGTGCCAGCAGCCGGACAGGGATCAATCAGCCCCAGCATTTT. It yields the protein CASSRTGINQPQHF.

The CDR3 region is CASAGAGEASGHQETQYF. The CDR3 bases are TGTGCCAGCGCCGGGGCCGGGGAGGCTAGCGGACACCAAGAGACCCAGTACTTC. The rearrangement uses TRBV6-4 and TRBJ2-5; TRBD2 matches 7 bases. The trim removed 8 bases at V and 0 bases at J, leaving 18 bases unmatched. The germline V gene has CDR1 MRHNA and CDR2 SNTAGT. The CDR3 has 18 amino acids.

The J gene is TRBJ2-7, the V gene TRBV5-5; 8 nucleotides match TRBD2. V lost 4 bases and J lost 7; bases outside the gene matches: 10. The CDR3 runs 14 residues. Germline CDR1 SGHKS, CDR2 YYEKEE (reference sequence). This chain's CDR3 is CASSQVGQRGEQYF. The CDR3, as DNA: TGTGCCAGCAGCCAAGTCGGGCAGCGGGGGGAGCAGTACTTC.